The 4 T cell receptor beta chains below all came from one sample that was sequenced in a study of blood T cell repertoires in COVID-19. The data were produced by immunoSEQ multiplex PCR, yet TCRdb's version contains in-frame clones alone and is incomplete. The sample lists approximately 150,000 clones; 65% to 90% were seen once. The specimen was peripheral blood. The source is a man in his 70s with acute or convalescent COVID-19.

This clone has just a few counts. This sequence joins TRBV28 and TRBJ2-7; TRBD1 agrees at 9 bases. The V gene end was trimmed by 3 bases and the J gene end by 4 bases; junction bases not matched to a gene: 7. The CDR3 extends over 15 amino acids. From germline, CDR1 is MDHEN and CDR2 SYDVKM. The CDR3 bases are TGTGCCAGCAGTTTCCCCGGACAGGGGTGGTACGAGCAGTACTTC. Translating gives CASSFPGQGWYEQYF.

The CDR3 DNA reads TGTGCCAGCAGCCAAGAAATCGGACTAGCGGGAGACAGTGGGGAGACCCAGTACTTC. Residues: CASSQEIGLAGDSGETQYF. This chain links TRBV4-2 with TRBJ2-5, with 13 positions matching TRBD2. The CDR3 has 19 amino acids. From germline, CDR1 is LGHNA and CDR2 YNFKEQ. The junction had 12 bases not matched to a gene; V was cut back by 0 bases and J by 5 bases.

The genes are TRBV29-1 and TRBJ2-7, with D possibly matching TRBD1 (6 bases). Germline-derived CDR1 and CDR2 are SQVTM and ANQGSEA. V was pared by 6 bases and J by 0 bases, with 18 bases between. There are 15 residues in the CDR3. Here the CDR3 DNA reads TGCAGCGTAGAGTTCCCCGGGACACCCTCCTACGAGCAGTACTTC. Its protein is CSVEFPGTPSYEQYF.

The J gene is TRBJ1-2, the V gene TRBV6-2 or TRBV6-3; D remains ambiguous. Germline CDR1 is MNHEY and CDR2 is SVGEGT. The CDR3 length is 13 residues. The V and J ends lost 4 bases and 6 bases respectively, with 12 bases between them. CDR3 residues: CASSSRLAHGYTF. The CDR3 DNA reads as TGTGCCAGCAGTTCTCGTTTGGCCCATGGCTACACCTTC.